This entry describes one T cell receptor beta chain. Losses at the gene ends were 0 bases for V and 9 bases for J; bases not matched to a gene: 4. The CDR3 is made up of 15 amino acids. Germline CDR1 and CDR2: LGHNA and YSLEER. The source of the sample is a study of blood T cell repertoires in COVID-19. On the study more broadly: COVID-19 samples collected from the United States, Italy and Spain covered acute and convalescent phases. From T cells, B-cell-depleted T cells, or PBMCs came the material, which was cDNA or gDNA.

The authors' processing: Counts of nucleated cells, estimated from reference gene primer amplification, were obtained. Assay used: immunoSEQ multiplex PCR; TCRdb lists only in-frame clones, some missing. For V, J and clone size, that table is used; D and trimming come from the DNA. The sample consists of around 140,000 clones, roughly 82% of them appearing once. The source of this sequence is a man in his 60s with active or convalescent COVID-19. Sequences were obtained from peripheral blood. The chain is built from TRBV4-3 and TRBJ1-5; TRBD1 aligns across 11 bases. DNA of the CDR3: TGCGCCAGCAGCCAAGACTGGACAGGGGGCCGGCCCCAGCATTTT. Its protein is CASSQDWTGGRPQHF.